These 10 T cell receptor beta chains were all obtained from the same sample, sequenced in a study of tumor-infiltrating lymphocytes in localized non-small cell lung cancer. Assay: immunoSEQ multiplex PCR; the TCRdb copy retains only in-frame clones and omits some. The table has roughly 10,000 clones, around 64% seen once. Sequencing used uninvolved lung tissue not adjacent to the tumor. These receptors were collected from a human donor with non-small cell lung cancer.

The chain links TRBV11-3 to TRBJ1-1; TRBD1 aligns across 9 bases. Trimming removed 6 bases from V and 3 bases from J; junction bases left unmatched: 5. Germline V gene sequence: CDR1 SGHNT, CDR2 YENEEA. CDR3 length: 14 amino acids. The CDR3 region has the DNA TGTGCCAGCAGTTTCCGGGACAGGGACACTGAAGCTTTCTTT. This gives the protein CASSFRDRDTEAFF.

The table lists this clone with a few counts. The chain is built from TRBV19 and TRBJ2-3; weak D call: TRBD2 (6 bases). V was clipped by 5 bases and J by 3 bases, with 12 bases between them. The CDR3 has 14 amino acids. Germline values: CDR1 LNHDA, CDR2 SQIVND (reference sequence). The CDR3 nucleotides are TGTGCCAGTAGTCCGGGACTTTTGACAGATACGCAGTATTTT. As protein: CASSPGLLTDTQYF.

This chain joins TRBV4-1 and TRBJ1-2; D uncertain. CDR1 is MGHRA and CDR2 is YSYEKL in the germline V gene. This CDR3 comprises 13 residues. V was shortened by 4 bases and J by 8 bases, with 14 bases between the two germline ends. For the CDR3, the DNA is TGCGCCAGCAGCCTAAACGGGCACCTGGGCTACACCTTC. It specifies CASSLNGHLGYTF.

This clone was counted only a few times. The J gene is TRBJ2-5, the V gene TRBV11-1; 8 bases agree with TRBD2. J was trimmed by 1 base and V by 5 bases; bases with no gene match: 9. The germline gives CDR1 SGHAT, CDR2 FQDESV (reference sequence). The CDR3 totals 16 residues. The CDR3 protein is CASSLGTGGPQETQYF. CDR3 nucleotides: TGTGCCAGCAGCCTCGGGACGGGGGGGCCCCAAGAGACCCAGTACTTC. The entire variable domain, with the rest obtained from reference TRBV11-1 and TRBJ2-5, is as follows: EAEVAQSPRYKITEKSQAVAFWCDPISGHATLYWYRQILGQGPELLVQFQDESVVDDSQLPKDRFSAERLKGVDSTLKIQPAELGDSAMYLCASSLGTGGPQETQYFGPGTRLLVL.

The chain couples TRBV15 to TRBJ2-7; TRBD1 is a possible D gene (6 bases). V was shortened by 1 base and J by 4 bases, with 11 bases between the two germline ends. The CDR3 is 14 residues long. Germline loops: CDR1 LNHNV, CDR2 YYDKDF (reference sequence). The CDR3 DNA follows: TGTGCCACCAGCAGAGCCAGGGGAGCATACGAGCAGTACTTC. It codes for CATSRARGAYEQYF.

The V and J genes are TRBV4-1 and TRBJ1-2, with 8 bases identical to TRBD1. V shed 4 bases and J 2 bases; nucleotides not matched to a gene: 6. The CDR3 runs to 15 residues. Germline V gives CDR1 MGHRA, CDR2 YSYEKL. CDR3 protein: CASSRPGQANYGYTF. CDR3 DNA sequence: TGCGCCAGCAGCCGTCCGGGACAGGCAAACTATGGCTACACCTTC.

The chain couples TRBV5-1 to TRBJ1-1, with D unclear. Trimming removed 2 bases at V and 1 base at J, with 12 bases between. The germline gives CDR1 SGHRS, CDR2 YFSETQ. This CDR3 comprises 15 residues. The CDR3 DNA follows: TGCGCCAGCAGCTTAACGAGCGAGTCGAACACTGAAGCTTTCTTT. This sequence encodes CASSLTSESNTEAFF.

This clone is deemed medium-sized (0.01 to 0.1%). This rearrangement joins TRBV25-1 to TRBJ2-3; D is uncertain. The CDR3 has 9 amino acids. V was clipped by 11 bases and J by 4 bases, with 4 bases between them. The germline V gene has CDR1 MGHDK and CDR2 SYGVNS. CDR3 residues: CALSDTQYF. CDR3 nucleotides: TGTGCCCTTTCAGATACGCAGTATTTT.

This clone has a single count. The V call is TRBV5-4, the J call TRBJ2-3, with 12 positions matching TRBD2. Germline loops: CDR1 SGHNT, CDR2 YYREEE (reference sequence). With V trimmed by 4 bases and J by 4 bases, 7 bases remained unmatched. The CDR3 is 16 residues long. CDR3 protein: CASSQTSGGFADTQYF. The CDR3 DNA reads TGTGCCAGCAGCCAGACTAGCGGGGGCTTTGCAGATACGCAGTATTTT.

The chain links TRBV29-1 to TRBJ2-1; no definite D call. The CDR3 contains 14 residues. V gave up 3 bases and J gave up 9 bases, with 18 bases separating them. Germline V gene sequence: CDR1 SQVTM, CDR2 ANQGSEA. The CDR3 sequence is CSVDSPTMFSEQFF. The CDR3 nucleotides are TGCAGCGTTGACAGTCCGACGATGTTTAGTGAGCAGTTCTTC.